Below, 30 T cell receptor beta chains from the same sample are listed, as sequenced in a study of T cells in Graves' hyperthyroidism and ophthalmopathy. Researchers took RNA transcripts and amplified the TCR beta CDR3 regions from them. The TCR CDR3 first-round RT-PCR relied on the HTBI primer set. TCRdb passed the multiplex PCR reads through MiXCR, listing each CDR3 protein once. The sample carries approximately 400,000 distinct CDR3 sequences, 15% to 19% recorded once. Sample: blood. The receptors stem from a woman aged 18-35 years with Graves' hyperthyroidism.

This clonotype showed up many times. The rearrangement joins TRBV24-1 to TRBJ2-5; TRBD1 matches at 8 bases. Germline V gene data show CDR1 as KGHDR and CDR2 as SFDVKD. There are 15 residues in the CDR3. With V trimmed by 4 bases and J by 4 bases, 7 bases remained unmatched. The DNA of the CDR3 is TGTGCCACCAGTGAGGCACAGGGGGTGGGAGAGACCCAGTACTTC. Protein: CATSEAQGVGETQYF.

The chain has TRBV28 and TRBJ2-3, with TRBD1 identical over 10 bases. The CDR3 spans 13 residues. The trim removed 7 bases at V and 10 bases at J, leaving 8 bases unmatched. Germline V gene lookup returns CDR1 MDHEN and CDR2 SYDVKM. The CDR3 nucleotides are TGTGCCAGCATAGACAGGGGGCAAGTTGCGCAGTATTTT. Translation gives CASIDRGQVAQYF.

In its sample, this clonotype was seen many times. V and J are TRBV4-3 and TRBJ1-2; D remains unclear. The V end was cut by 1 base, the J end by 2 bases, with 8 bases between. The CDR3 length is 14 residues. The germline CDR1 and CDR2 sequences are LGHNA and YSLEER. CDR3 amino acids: CASSQANGNYGYTF. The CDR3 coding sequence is TGCGCCAGCAGCCAAGCTAACGGAAACTATGGCTACACCTTC.

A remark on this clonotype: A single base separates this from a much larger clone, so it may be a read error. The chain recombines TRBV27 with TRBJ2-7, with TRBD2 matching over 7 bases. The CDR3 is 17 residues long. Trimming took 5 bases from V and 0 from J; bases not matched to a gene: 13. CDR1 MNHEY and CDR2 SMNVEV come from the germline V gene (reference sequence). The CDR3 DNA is TGTGCCAGCAGTCGGGGGACTAACGGGCCCAGCTCCTACGAGCAGTACTTC. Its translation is CASSRGTNGPSSYEQYF.

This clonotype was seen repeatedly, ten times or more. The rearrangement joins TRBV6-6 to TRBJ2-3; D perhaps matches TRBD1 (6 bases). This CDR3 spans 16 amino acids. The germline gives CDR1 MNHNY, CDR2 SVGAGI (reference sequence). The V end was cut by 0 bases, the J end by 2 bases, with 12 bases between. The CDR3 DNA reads TGTGCCAGCAGTTACTCGTGGACAGCGTTCACAGATACGCAGTATTTT. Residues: CASSYSWTAFTDTQYF.

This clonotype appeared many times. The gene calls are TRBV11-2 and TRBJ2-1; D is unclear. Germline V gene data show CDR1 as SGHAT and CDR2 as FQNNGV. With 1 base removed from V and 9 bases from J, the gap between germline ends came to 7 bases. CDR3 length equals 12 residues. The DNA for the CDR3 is TGTGCCAGCAGCTTAGGGGGTCTTGAGCAGTTCTTC. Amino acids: CASSLGGLEQFF.

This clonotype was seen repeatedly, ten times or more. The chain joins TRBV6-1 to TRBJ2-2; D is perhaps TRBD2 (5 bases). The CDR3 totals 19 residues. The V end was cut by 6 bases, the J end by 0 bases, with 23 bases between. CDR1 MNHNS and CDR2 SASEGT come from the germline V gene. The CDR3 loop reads CASSKFTTRAFANTGELFF. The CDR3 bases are TGTGCCAGCAGCAAGTTTACTACGAGGGCTTTCGCGAACACCGGGGAGCTGTTTTTT.

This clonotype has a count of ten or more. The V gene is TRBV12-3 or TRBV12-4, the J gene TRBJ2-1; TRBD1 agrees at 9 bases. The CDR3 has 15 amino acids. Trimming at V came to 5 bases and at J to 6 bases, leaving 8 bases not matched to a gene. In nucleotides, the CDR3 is TGTGCCAGCAGTGAGACAGGGGGTAGTGGCAATGAGCAGTTCTTC. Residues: CASSETGGSGNEQFF.

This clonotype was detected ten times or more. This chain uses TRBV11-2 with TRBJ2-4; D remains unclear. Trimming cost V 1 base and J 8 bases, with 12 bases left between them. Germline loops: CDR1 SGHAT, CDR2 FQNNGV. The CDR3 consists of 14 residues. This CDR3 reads CASSLGAVKDIQYF. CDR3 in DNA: TGTGCCAGCAGCTTAGGGGCAGTCAAGGACATTCAGTACTTC.

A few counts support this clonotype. CDR3 nucleotides: TGCGCCAGCAAAAGGAGCTGGGGAGATCAGATCAGGGTGAACACTGAAGCTTTCTTT. Its protein is CASKRSWGDQIRVNTEAFF. The J gene is TRBJ1-1, the V gene TRBV5-1; weak D call: TRBD1 (5 bases). Germline V gene data show CDR1 as SGHRS and CDR2 as YFSETQ. The V and J ends lost 6 bases and 0 bases respectively, with 27 bases between them. The CDR3 runs to 19 residues.

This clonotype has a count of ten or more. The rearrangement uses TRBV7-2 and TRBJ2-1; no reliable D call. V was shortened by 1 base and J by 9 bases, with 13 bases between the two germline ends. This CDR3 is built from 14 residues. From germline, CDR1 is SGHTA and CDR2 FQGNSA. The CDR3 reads CASSLVPTRGEQFF. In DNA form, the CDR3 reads TGTGCCAGCAGCTTAGTCCCTACCCGAGGTGAGCAGTTCTTC. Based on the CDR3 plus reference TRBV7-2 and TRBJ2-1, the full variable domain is GAGVSQSPSNKVTEKGKDVELRCDPISGHTALYWYRQSLGQGLEFLIYFQGNSAPDKSGLPSDRFSAERTGGSVSTLTIQRTQQEDSAVYLCASSLVPTRGEQFFGPGTRLTVL.

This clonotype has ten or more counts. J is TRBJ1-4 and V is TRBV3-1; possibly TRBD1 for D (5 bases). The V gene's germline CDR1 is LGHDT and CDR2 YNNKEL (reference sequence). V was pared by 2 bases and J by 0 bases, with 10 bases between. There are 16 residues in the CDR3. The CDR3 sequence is CASSQNQGPTNEKLFF. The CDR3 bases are TGTGCCAGCAGCCAAAACCAGGGACCAACTAATGAAAAACTGTTTTTT.

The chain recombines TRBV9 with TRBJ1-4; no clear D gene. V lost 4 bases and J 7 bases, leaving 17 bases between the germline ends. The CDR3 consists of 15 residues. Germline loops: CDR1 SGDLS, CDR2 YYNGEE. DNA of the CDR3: TGTGCCAGCAGCTCACTCGGGCCTGCGGGTGAAAAACTGTTTTTT. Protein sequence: CASSSLGPAGEKLFF.

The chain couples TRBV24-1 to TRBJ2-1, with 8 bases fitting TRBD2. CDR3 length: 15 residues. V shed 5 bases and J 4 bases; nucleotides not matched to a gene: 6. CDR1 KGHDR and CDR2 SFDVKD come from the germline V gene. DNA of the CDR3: TGTGCCACCAGTGTAAGCGGGGGTCCATACAATGAGCAGTTCTTC. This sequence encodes CATSVSGGPYNEQFF.

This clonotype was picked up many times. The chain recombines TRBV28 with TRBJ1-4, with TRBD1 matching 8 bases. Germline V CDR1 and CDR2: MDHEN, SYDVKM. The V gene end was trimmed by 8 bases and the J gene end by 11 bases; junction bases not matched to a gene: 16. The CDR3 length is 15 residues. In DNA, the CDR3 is TGTGCCAGCTCCCCGGGGGACAGGACTAACGTGAAACTGTTTTTT. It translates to CASSPGDRTNVKLFF.

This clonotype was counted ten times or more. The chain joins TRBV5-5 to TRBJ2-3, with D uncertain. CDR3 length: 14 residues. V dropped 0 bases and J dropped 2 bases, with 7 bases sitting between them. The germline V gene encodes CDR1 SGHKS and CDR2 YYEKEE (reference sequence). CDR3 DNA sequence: TGTGCCAGCAGCTTGGATCCAGTCACAGATACGCAGTATTTT. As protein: CASSLDPVTDTQYF.

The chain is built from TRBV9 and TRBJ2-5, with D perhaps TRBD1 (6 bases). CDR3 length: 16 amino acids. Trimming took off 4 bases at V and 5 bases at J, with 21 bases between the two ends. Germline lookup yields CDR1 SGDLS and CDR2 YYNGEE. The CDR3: CASSFPGDVGRETQYF. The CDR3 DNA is TGTGCCAGCAGCTTCCCAGGGGACGTGGGTCGGGAGACCCAGTACTTC.

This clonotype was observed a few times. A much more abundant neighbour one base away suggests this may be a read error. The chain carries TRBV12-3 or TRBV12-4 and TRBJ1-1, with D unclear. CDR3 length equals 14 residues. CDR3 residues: CASSAQQMNTKAFF. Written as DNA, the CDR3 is TGTGCCAGCAGTGCCCAACAGATGAACACTAAAGCTTTCTTT.

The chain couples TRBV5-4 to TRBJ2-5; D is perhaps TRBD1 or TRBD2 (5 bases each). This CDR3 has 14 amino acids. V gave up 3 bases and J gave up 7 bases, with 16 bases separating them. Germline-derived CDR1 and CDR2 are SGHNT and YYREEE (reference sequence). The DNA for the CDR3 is TGTGCCAGCAGCTGGCGAGGGGAGCTCAGGACCCAGTACTTC. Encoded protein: CASSWRGELRTQYF.

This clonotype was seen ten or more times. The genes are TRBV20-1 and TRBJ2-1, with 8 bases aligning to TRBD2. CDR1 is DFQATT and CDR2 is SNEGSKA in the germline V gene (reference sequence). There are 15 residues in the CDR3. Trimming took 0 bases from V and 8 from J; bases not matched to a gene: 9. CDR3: CSARDASGSVYEQFF. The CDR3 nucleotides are TGCAGTGCTAGAGATGCGAGCGGGAGTGTCTATGAGCAGTTCTTC.

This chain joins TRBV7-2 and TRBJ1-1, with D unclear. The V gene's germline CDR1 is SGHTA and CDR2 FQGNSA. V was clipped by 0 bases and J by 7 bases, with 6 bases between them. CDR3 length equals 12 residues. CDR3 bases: TGTGCCAGCAGCTTAGCGGGAAATGAAGCTTTCTTT. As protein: CASSLAGNEAFF.

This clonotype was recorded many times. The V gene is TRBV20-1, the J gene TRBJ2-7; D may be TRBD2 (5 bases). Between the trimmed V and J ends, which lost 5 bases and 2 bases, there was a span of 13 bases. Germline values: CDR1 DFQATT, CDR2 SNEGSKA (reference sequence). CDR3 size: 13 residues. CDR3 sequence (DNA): TGCAGTGCTCTCATCGGGGAAACCTACGAGCAGTACTTC. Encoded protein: CSALIGETYEQYF.

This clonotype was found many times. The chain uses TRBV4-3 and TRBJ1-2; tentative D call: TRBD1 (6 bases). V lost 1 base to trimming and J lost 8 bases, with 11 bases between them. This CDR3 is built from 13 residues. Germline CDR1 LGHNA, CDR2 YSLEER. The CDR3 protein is CASSQAGDHGYTF. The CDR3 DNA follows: TGCGCCAGCAGCCAAGCAGGGGATCACGGCTACACCTTC.

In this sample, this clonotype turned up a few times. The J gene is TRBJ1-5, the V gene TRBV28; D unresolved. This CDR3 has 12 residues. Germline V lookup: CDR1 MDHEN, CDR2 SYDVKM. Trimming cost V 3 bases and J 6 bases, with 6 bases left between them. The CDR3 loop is CASSFLGQPQHF. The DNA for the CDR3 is TGTGCCAGCAGTTTCCTTGGTCAGCCCCAGCATTTT.

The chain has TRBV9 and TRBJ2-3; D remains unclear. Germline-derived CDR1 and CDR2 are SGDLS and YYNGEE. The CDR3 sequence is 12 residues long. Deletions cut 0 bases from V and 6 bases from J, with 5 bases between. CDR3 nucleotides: TGTGCCAGCAGCGTAGAAGTGGATACGCAGTATTTT. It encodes CASSVEVDTQYF.

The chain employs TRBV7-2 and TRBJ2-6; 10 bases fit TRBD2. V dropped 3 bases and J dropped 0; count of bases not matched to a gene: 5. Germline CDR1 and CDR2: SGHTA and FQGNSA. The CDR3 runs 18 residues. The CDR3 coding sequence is TGTGCCAGCAGCTTTATAGCGGGGGGTCACTCTGGGGCCAACGTCCTGACTTTC. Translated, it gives CASSFIAGGHSGANVLTF.

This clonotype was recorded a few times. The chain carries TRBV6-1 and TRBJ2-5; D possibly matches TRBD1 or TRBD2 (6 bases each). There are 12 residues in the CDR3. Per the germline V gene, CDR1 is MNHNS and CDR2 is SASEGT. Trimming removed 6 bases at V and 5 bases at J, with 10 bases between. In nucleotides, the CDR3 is TGTGCCAGCAGGCAGGGGAGGGAGACCCAGTACTTC. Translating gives CASRQGRETQYF.

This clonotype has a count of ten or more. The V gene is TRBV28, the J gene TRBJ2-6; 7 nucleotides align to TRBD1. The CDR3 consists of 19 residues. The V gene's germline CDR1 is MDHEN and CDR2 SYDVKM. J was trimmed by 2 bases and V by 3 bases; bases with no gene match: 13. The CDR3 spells CASSLGLTGDLPGANVLTF. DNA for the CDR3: TGTGCCAGCAGTTTGGGTTTAACAGGGGACCTACCTGGGGCCAACGTCCTGACTTTC.

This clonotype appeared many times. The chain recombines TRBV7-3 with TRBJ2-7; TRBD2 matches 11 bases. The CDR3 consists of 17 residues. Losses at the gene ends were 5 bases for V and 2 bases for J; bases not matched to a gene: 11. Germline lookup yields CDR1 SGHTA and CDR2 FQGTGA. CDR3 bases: TGTGCCAGCAGCCACACCTCCGGGACTAGCGGAGCCTACGAGCAGTACTTC. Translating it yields CASSHTSGTSGAYEQYF.

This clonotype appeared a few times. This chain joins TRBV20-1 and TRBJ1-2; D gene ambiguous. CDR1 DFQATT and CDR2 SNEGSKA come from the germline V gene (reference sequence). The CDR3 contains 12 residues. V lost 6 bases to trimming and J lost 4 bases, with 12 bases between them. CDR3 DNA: TGCAGTGCCACCCTTGGCAGCTATGGCTACACCTTC. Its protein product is CSATLGSYGYTF.